Reported below is one T cell receptor (beta chain). Its antigen is not identified. These data are taken from a study of cytomegalovirus exposure and HLA in healthy donors. Overall study findings and caveats: A later analysis reportedly found fewer N-insertions in an Asian-associated ancestry cluster than the roughly 670-donor mean.

The primer mix had 60 Vbeta and 13 Jbeta primers. Assay: immunoSEQ multiplex PCR; the TCRdb copy retains only in-frame clones and omits some. The sample totals about 160,000 clones. The clonotype comes from a woman between 50 and 59 years old in good health and CMV-seronegative. Input material: PBMCs.

DNA of the CDR3: TGTGCCAGCAGCTTAGGGCAGCGGCACAACTACGAGCAGTACTTC. It encodes CASSLGQRHNYEQYF. The chain couples TRBV11-3 to TRBJ2-7; TRBD2 is a possible D gene (5 bases). The CDR3 consists of 15 residues. CDR1 is SGHNT and CDR2 is YENEEA in the germline V gene. The V end lost 1 base, the J end lost 3 bases, and 13 bases lay between the germline ends.